The clone carrying this T cell receptor beta chain has more than one count but fewer than ten. One junction end does not reproduce the germline sequence, and a read error may be involved. Germline-derived CDR1 and CDR2 are MDHEN and SYDVKM. This CDR3 has 15 amino acids. Every patient underwent thyroid surgery untreated. This sample stems from a study of metastatic and nonmetastatic thyroid tumors. Study-level information: Malignant and benign thyroid patients had repertoires compared in peripheral blood and tumor or nodule tissue.

Authors' methods: The authors used CDR3 differences across clinicopathological groups to build a distant-metastasis classifier for papillary thyroid cancer. TCRdb re-called the PCR reads through MiXCR. The V and J calls and clone size are TCRdb's, not the authors'. Altogether more than 20,000 clones are present, about a tenth being singletons, with the ten largest covering 30%. This clonotype was obtained from a female donor with papillary thyroid cancer or a benign thyroid nodule (not recorded which). Some clones in this sample may be carry-over from other donors' samples. The chain couples TRBV28 to TRBJ2-6; D remains unclear. The sequenced sample was blood. CDR3 sequence reads: CSSSTEHSGANVLTF. CDR3 sequence (DNA): TGTTCCAGCAGCACGGAACACTCTGGGGCCAACGTCCTGACTTTC. Looking up the rest from reference TRBV28 and TRBJ2-6 gives the full variable domain: DVKVTQSSRYLVKRTGEKVFLECVQDMDHENMFWYRQDPGLGLRLIYFSYDVKMKEKGDIPEGYSVSREKKERFSLILESASTNQTSMYLCSSSTEHSGANVLTFGAGSRLTVL.